This record covers a single T cell receptor (beta chain). As yet, its antigen is unknown. Trimming left V 7 bases short and J 9 bases short, with 22 bases between. The CDR3 has 15 residues. The V gene's germline CDR1 is SGHVS and CDR2 FQNEAQ. These data come from a study of vaccination effects on CD4 cells after COVID-19. Here immunoSEQ multiplex PCR was the method, and the copy in TCRdb shows in-frame clones only, minus some. The data hold about 73,000 clones, with roughly 79% observed a single time. Antigen-specific CD4+ T cells were first expanded with viral peptide pools by the ViraFEST assay and only then sequenced. It was after approximately 10 days of culture that CD4+ T cells were isolated. People in the vaccine group had not been infected with SARS-CoV-2 before, and their nucleocapsid antibodies were negative. A few million PBMC per well received about 9.8 IU/ml IL-2 and around 11 ug/ml peptides in culture.

The receptor was derived from a human donor who received a COVID-19 vaccine. The sample in question was CD4+ T cells from PBMCs cultured with HCoV-NL63 spike peptides, obtained before COVID-19 vaccination. The chain couples TRBV7-8 to TRBJ1-3, with D maybe TRBD1 (5 bases). CDR3 region: CASNPSLGPKSTIYF. CDR3 sequence (DNA): TGTGCCAGCAACCCGTCGTTGGGACCGAAGAGCACCATATATTTT.